The 9 T cell receptor beta chains below all came from one sample that was sequenced in a study of blood T cell repertoires in COVID-19. The repertoire was sequenced with immunoSEQ multiplex PCR; TCRdb's copy has only in-frame clones and lacks some. Among over 200,000 clones, more than 70% were seen once, and the ten largest hold 2.5%. Sequencing used PBMCs or T cells enriched from blood (not recorded which). The source is a woman aged 40 to 50 with acute COVID-19.

The chain links TRBV11-2 to TRBJ1-1; maybe TRBD1 (5 bases). Germline CDR1 is SGHAT and CDR2 is FQNNGV. Between the trimmed V and J ends, which lost 5 bases and 11 bases, there was a span of 15 bases. The CDR3 consists of 12 residues. CDR3 amino acids: CASSQGEGRAFF. DNA of the CDR3: TGTGCCAGCAGCCAGGGTGAGGGGAGGGCTTTCTTT.

The CDR3 loop reads CASSLGIGYYGYTF. DNA for the CDR3: TGTGCCAGCAGCTTGGGCATCGGTTACTATGGCTACACCTTC. The gene calls are TRBV5-6 and TRBJ1-2; D call uncertain. The germline CDR1 and CDR2 sequences are SGHDT and YYEEEE. The CDR3 covers 14 residues. Trimming took 0 bases from V and 3 from J, leaving 9 bases between them.

The chain carries TRBV3-1 (or the pseudogene TRBV3-2) and TRBJ2-1; D may be TRBD2 (7 bases). The V end was cut by 4 bases, the J end by 7 bases, with 23 bases between. CDR1 and CDR2 (germline): LGHDT, YNNKEL (reference sequence). The CDR3 is made up of 17 amino acids. CDR3 protein: CASSPSIGGASENEQFF. In DNA form, the CDR3 reads TGTGCCAGCAGCCCATCCATTGGGGGGGCATCCGAAAATGAGCAGTTCTTC.

This rearrangement joins TRBV18 to TRBJ1-1; 7 bases line up with TRBD1. This CDR3 has 16 residues. Germline CDR1 KGHSH, CDR2 LQKENI. After removal of 3 bases from V and 2 bases from J, the junction contained 9 bases not matched to a gene. The CDR3 DNA reads as TGTGCCAGCTCACCGGCCACTGGGACAGCAAACACTGAAGCTTTCTTT. As protein: CASSPATGTANTEAFF.

There are a few counts of this clone. The chain combines TRBV7-2 with TRBJ1-1; no clear D gene. CDR1 is SGHTA, CDR2 FQGNSA, per germline. V shed 0 bases and J shed 6 bases, with 14 bases lying between them. The CDR3 totals 15 residues. The chain's CDR3 is CASSLALGFQAEAFF. Written as DNA, the CDR3 is TGTGCCAGCAGCTTAGCCTTGGGTTTCCAGGCTGAAGCTTTCTTT.

The gene calls are TRBV6-2 or TRBV6-3 and TRBJ2-1, with TRBD2 identical over 7 bases. The CDR3 is 16 residues long. Germline loops: CDR1 MNHEY, CDR2 SVGEGT. Trimming removed 4 bases from V and 3 bases from J; junction bases left unmatched: 9. The CDR3 nucleotides are TGTGCCAGCAGTTCCCCGGGGGGACGACACTACAATGAGCAGTTCTTC. Translated: CASSSPGGRHYNEQFF.

V usage is TRBV19 and J usage is TRBJ1-6; 7 positions agree with TRBD1. This CDR3 is built from 15 residues. Germline V CDR1 and CDR2: LNHDA, SQIVND (reference sequence). The V gene end was trimmed by 5 bases and the J gene end by 4 bases; junction bases not matched to a gene: 5. The CDR3: CASSDGQAYNSPLHF. The CDR3 nucleotides read TGTGCCAGTAGTGACGGACAGGCGTATAATTCACCCCTCCACTTT.

The chain carries TRBV5-4 and TRBJ1-1; 7 bases are a match to TRBD1. The CDR3 loop spans 16 amino acids. CDR1 is SGHNT, CDR2 YYREEE, per germline (reference sequence). V shed 3 bases, J shed 6 bases, and the junction held 14 bases outside the gene matches. The CDR3 DNA reads as TGTGCCAGCAGCTCGAAGACTACAGGGGATTTGGCTGAAGCTTTCTTT. Translated, it gives CASSSKTTGDLAEAFF.

In its sample, this clone was seen a few times. V usage is TRBV9 and J usage is TRBJ2-1; D is unresolved. Germline-derived CDR1 and CDR2 are SGDLS and YYNGEE. Trimming took 4 bases from V and 0 from J, leaving 14 bases between them. The CDR3 contains 16 residues. The CDR3 loop is CASSPRVPDSYNEQFF. Written as DNA, the CDR3 is TGTGCCAGCAGCCCCCGGGTCCCGGACTCCTACAATGAGCAGTTCTTC.